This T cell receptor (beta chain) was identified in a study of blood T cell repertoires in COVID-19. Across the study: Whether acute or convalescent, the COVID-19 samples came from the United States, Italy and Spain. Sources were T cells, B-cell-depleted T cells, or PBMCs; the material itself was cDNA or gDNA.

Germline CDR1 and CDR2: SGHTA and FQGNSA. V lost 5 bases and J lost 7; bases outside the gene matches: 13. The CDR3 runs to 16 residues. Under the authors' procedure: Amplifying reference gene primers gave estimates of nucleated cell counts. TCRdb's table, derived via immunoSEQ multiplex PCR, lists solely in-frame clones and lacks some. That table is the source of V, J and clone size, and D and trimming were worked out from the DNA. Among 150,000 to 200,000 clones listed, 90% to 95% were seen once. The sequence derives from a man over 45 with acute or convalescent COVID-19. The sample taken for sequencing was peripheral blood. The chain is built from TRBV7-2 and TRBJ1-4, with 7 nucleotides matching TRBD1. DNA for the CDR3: TGTGCCAGCAGCCAAAGGCCAGGGGGATTCGGTGAAAAACTGTTTTTT. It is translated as CASSQRPGGFGEKLFF.